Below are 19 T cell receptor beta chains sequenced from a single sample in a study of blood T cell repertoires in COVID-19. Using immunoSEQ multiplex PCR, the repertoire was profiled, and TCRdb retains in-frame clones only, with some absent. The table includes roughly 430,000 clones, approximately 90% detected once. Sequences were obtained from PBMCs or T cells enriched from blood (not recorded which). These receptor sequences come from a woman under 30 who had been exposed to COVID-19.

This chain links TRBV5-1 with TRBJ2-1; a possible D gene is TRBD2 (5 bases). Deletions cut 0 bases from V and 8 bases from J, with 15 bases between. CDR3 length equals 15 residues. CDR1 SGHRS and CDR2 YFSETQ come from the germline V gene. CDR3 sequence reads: CASSLGRAGSHEQFF. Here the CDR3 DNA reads TGCGCCAGCAGCTTGGGTAGGGCGGGTTCCCATGAGCAGTTCTTC.

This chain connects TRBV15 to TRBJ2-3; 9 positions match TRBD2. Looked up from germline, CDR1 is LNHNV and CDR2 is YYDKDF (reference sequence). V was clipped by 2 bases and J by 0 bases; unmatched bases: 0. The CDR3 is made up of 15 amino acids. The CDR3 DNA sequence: TGTGCCACCAGCAGACTAGCGGGGAGCACAGATACGCAGTATTTT. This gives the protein CATSRLAGSTDTQYF.

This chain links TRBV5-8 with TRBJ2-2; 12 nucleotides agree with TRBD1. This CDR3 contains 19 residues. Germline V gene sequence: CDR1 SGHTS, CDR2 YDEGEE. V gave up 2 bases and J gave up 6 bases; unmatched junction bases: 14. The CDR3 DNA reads TGTGCCAGCAGCTTTAGTACCGGGACCGGGACAGGGGGCCCCGGGGAGCTGTTTTTT. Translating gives CASSFSTGTGTGGPGELFF.

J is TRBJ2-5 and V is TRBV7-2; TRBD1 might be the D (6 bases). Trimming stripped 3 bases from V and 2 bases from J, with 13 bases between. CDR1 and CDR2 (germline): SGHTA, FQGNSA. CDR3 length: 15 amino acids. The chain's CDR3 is CASSFTSGQQETQYF. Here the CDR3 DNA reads TGTGCCAGCAGCTTCACGTCCGGACAGCAAGAGACCCAGTACTTC. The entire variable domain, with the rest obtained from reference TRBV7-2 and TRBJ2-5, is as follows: GAGVSQSPSNKVTEKGKDVELRCDPISGHTALYWYRQSLGQGLEFLIYFQGNSAPDKSGLPSDRFSAERTGGSVSTLTIQRTQQEDSAVYLCASSFTSGQQETQYFGPGTRLLVL.

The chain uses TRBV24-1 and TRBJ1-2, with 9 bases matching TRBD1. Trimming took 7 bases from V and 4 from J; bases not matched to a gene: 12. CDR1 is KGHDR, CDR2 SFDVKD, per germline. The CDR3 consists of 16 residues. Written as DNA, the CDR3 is TGTGCCACCAGCGATGGTCTGGGACAGGGAGTCTATGGCTACACCTTC. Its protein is CATSDGLGQGVYGYTF.

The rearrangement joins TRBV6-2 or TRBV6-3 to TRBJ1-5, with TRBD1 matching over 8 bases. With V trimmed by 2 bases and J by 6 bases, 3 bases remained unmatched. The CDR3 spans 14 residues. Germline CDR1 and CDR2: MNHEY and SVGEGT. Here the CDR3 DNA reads TGTGCCAGCAGTTACGGACAGGGCCTTCAGCCCCAGCATTTT. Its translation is CASSYGQGLQPQHF.

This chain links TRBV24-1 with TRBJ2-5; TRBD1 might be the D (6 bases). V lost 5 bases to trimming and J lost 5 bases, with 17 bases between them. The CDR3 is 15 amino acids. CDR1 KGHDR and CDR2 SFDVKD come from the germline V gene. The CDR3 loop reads CATSAKQGLRETQYF. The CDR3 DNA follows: TGTGCCACCAGTGCCAAACAGGGATTGCGGGAGACCCAGTACTTC.

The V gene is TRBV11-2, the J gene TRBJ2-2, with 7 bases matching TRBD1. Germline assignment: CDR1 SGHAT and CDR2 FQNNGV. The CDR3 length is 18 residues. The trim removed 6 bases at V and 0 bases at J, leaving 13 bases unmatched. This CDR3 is CASSWEQGIFANTGELFF. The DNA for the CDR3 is TGTGCCAGCAGTTGGGAACAGGGGATTTTCGCGAACACCGGGGAGCTGTTTTTT.

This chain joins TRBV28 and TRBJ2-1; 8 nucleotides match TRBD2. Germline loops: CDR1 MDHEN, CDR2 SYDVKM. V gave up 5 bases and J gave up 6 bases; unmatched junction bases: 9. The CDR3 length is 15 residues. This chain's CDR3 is CASSTLGGASNEQFF. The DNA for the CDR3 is TGTGCCAGCAGTACTCTCGGGGGGGCCTCCAATGAGCAGTTCTTC.

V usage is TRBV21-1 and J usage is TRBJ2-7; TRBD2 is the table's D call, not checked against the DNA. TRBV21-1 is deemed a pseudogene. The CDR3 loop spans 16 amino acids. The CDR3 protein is CASSKGGRECTYEQYF. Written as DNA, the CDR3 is TGTGCCAGCAGCAAAGGAGGGCGGGAGTGTACCTACGAGCAGTACTTC.

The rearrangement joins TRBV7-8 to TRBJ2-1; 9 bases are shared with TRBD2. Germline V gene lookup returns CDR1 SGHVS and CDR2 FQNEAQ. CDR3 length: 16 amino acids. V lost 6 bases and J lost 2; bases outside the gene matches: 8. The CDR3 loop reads CASSTLAGDTYNEQFF. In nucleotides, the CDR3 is TGTGCCAGCAGTACATTAGCGGGAGACACCTACAATGAGCAGTTCTTC. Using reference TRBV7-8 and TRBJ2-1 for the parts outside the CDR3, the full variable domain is GAGVSQSPRYKVAKRGQDVALRCDPISGHVSLFWYQQALGQGPEFLTYFQNEAQLDKSGLPSDRFFAERPEGSVSTLKIQRTQQEDSAVYLCASSTLAGDTYNEQFFGPGTRLTVL.

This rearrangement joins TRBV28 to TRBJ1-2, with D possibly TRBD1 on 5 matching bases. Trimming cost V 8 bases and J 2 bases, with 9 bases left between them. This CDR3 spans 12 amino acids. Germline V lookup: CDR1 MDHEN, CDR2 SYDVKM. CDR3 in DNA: TGTGCCAGCGGGGGGGTCAACTATGGCTACACCTTC. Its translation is CASGGVNYGYTF.

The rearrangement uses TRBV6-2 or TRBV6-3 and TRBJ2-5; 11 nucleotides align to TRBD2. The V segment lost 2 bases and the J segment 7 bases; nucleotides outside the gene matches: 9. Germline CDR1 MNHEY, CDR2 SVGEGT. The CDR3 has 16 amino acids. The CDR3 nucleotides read TGTGCCAGCAGTTACGGGATAGCGGGAGGGCCCGGGACCCAGTACTTC. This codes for CASSYGIAGGPGTQYF.

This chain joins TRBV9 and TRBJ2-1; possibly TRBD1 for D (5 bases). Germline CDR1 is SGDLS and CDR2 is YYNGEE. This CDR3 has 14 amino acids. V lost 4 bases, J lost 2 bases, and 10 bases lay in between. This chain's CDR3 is CASSKGVPYNEQFF. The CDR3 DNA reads TGTGCCAGCAGCAAAGGGGTCCCCTACAATGAGCAGTTCTTC.

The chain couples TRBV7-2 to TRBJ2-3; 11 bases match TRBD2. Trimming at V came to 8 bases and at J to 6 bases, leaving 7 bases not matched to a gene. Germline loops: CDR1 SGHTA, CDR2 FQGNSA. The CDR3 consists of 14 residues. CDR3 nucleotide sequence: TGTGCCAGCTTGACACTAGCGGGGGACGATACGCAGTATTTT. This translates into CASLTLAGDDTQYF.

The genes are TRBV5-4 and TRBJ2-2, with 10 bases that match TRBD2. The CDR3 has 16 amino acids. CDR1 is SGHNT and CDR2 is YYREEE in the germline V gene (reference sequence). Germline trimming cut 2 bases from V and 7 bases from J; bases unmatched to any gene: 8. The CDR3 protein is CASSFEASGSYGELFF. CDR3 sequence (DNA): TGTGCCAGCAGCTTCGAGGCTAGCGGGAGTTACGGGGAGCTGTTTTTT.

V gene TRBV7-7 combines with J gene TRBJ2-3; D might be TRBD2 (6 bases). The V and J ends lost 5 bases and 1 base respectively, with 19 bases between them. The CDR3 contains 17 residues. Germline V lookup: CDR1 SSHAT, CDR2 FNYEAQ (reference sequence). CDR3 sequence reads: CASSPSLRPGGTDTQYF. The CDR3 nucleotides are TGTGCCAGCAGCCCCTCATTAAGGCCGGGGGGCACAGATACGCAGTATTTT.

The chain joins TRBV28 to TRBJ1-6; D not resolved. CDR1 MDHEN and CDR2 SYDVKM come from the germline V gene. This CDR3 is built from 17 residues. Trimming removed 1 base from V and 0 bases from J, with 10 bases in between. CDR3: CASSLSAASSYNSPLHF. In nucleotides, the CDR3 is TGTGCCAGCAGTTTATCGGCAGCGAGCTCCTATAATTCACCCCTCCACTTT. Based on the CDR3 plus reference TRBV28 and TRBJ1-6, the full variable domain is DVKVTQSSRYLVKRTGEKVFLECVQDMDHENMFWYRQDPGLGLRLIYFSYDVKMKEKGDIPEGYSVSREKKERFSLILESASTNQTSMYLCASSLSAASSYNSPLHFGNGTRLTVT.

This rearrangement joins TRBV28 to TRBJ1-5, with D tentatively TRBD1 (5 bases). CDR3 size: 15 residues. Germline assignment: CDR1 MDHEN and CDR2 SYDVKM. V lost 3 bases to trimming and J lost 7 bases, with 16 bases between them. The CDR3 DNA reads TGTGCCAGCAGTTTTGGATTTAGGGGCGTCCAGCCCCAGCATTTT. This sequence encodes CASSFGFRGVQPQHF. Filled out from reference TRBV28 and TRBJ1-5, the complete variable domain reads DVKVTQSSRYLVKRTGEKVFLECVQDMDHENMFWYRQDPGLGLRLIYFSYDVKMKEKGDIPEGYSVSREKKERFSLILESASTNQTSMYLCASSFGFRGVQPQHFGDGTRLSIL.